A selection of T cell receptor beta chains follows, all from one sample in a study of naive CD8 T cells in extremely preterm neonates. Assay: immunoSEQ multiplex PCR; the TCRdb copy retains only in-frame clones and omits some. The data contain 4,500 to 6,500 clones, almost 99% of them singletons. The source material was naive CD8+ T cells from blood. The receptors derive from a human donor in good health. The CDR3 runs from the conserved cysteine through the conserved F or W. The D gene is left open where the match is weak. Clone size appears in some rows only: once, few, many, or a class for an expanded clone.

length	D	size	V	J	CDR3	DNA
12	.	.	TRBV29-1	TRBJ1-2	CSVDEQGYGYTF	TGCAGCGTTGATGAACAGGGTTATGGCTACACCTTC
16	TRBD2	.	TRBV4-1	TRBJ2-2	CASSQGGGGSGGELFF	TGCGCCAGCAGCCAAGGAGGTGGCGGGAGTGGCGGGGAGCTGTTTTTT
11	.	.	TRBV27	TRBJ2-3	CASSLGEFAVF	TGTGCCAGCAGTTTGGGAGAATTTGCAGTCTTT
15	TRBD2	.	TRBV4-1	TRBJ2-1	CASRAFSGTLNEQFF	TGCGCCAGCAGGGCCTTTAGCGGGACCCTGAATGAGCAGTTCTTC
18	.	.	TRBV7-7	TRBJ2-1	CASSSGPRASDSYNEQFF	TGTGCTAGCAGTTCCGGGCCGAGGGCCTCTGATTCCTACAATGAGCAGTTCTTC
14	TRBD2	.	TRBV7-9	TRBJ2-7	CASSASGRAGEQYF	TGTGCCAGCAGCGCTAGCGGGAGGGCCGGGGAGCAGTACTTC
16	TRBD2	.	TRBV5-6	TRBJ2-3	CASSSWTSGRTDTQYF	TGTGCCAGCAGTTCATGGACTAGCGGGAGAACAGATACGCAGTATTTT
17	TRBD2	.	TRBV7-9	TRBJ2-1	CASSGDPSGRTYNEQFF	TGTGCCAGCAGCGGAGACCCTAGCGGGAGAACCTACAATGAGCAGTTCTTC
15	TRBD2	once	TRBV9	TRBJ2-7	CASSSPGEGSHEQYF	TGTGCCAGCAGCTCCCCGGGGGAGGGTTCCCACGAGCAGTACTTC
15	TRBD2	.	TRBV6-1	TRBJ2-4	CASSLRTSLGDIQYF	TGTGCCAGCAGCCTGCGGACTAGCCTAGGGGACATTCAGTACTTC
11	.	.	TRBV5-4	TRBJ2-5	CASSSLETQYF	TGTGCCAGCAGCTCCCTGGAGACCCAGTACTTC
14	TRBD1	.	TRBV9	TRBJ1-4	CASSADRANEKLFF	TGTGCCAGCAGCGCCGACAGGGCTAATGAAAAACTGTTTTTT
17	.	.	TRBV11-2	TRBJ2-3	CASSLEAYGSGTDTQYF	TGTGCCAGCAGCTTAGAGGCGTACGGGAGCGGCACAGATACGCAGTATTTT
15	TRBD1	.	TRBV5-1	TRBJ2-5	CASSFGTGGWETQYF	TGCGCCAGCAGCTTCGGGACAGGGGGTTGGGAGACCCAGTACTTC
16	.	.	TRBV28	TRBJ2-7	CASSLGDRIASYEQYF	TGTGCCAGCAGTTTAGGCGACAGGATAGCTTCCTACGAGCAGTACTTC
15	TRBD2	.	TRBV5-1	TRBJ2-7	CASSLGTSGMNEQYF	TGCGCCAGCAGCTTGGGGACTAGCGGGATGAACGAGCAGTACTTC
13	.	.	TRBV9	TRBJ2-1	CASSVENSYEQFF	TGTGCCAGCAGCGTAGAAAATAGCTATGAGCAGTTCTTC
14	.	.	TRBV11-2	TRBJ1-1	CASSLDHGGSEAFF	TGTGCCAGCAGCTTAGATCATGGGGGGTCTGAAGCTTTCTTT
13	.	.	TRBV5-1	TRBJ1-2	CASSLQAVYGYTF	TGCGCCAGCAGCTTGCAGGCAGTATATGGCTACACCTTC
13	TRBD1	.	TRBV11-3	TRBJ2-1	CASSHRGVNEQFF	TGTGCCAGCAGTCACAGGGGGGTCAATGAGCAGTTCTTC
10	.	.	TRBV7-9	TRBJ2-1	CASSSDEQFF	TGTGCCAGCAGCTCTGATGAGCAGTTCTTC
15	.	.	TRBV7-2	TRBJ2-7	CASSPSGPVTYEQYF	TGTGCCAGCAGCCCAAGCGGGCCAGTAACCTACGAGCAGTACTTC
17	TRBD2	.	TRBV28	TRBJ2-1	CASSSLEGRENVNEQFF	TGTGCCAGCAGCTCCCTTGAAGGGCGGGAGAATGTGAATGAGCAGTTCTTC
16	TRBD2	.	TRBV5-1	TRBJ2-7	CASSWSAGGSEREQYF	TGCGCCAGCAGCTGGTCCGCGGGAGGGAGTGAACGAGAGCAGTACTTC
16	.	.	TRBV9	TRBJ2-1	CASSPEGVSSYNEQFF	TGTGCCAGCAGCCCCGAAGGGGTAAGCTCCTACAATGAGCAGTTCTTC